The 31 T cell receptor beta chains reported below all come from one sample, sequenced in a study of early T cells in non-severe SARS-CoV-2 infection. TCRdb reprocessed the 5' RACE reads with MiXCR, giving one entry per CDR3 protein. The data show about 83,000 distinct CDR3 sequences, 10% to 15% seen once. Sequencing used whole blood. These receptors were collected from an adult who was a healthcare worker with PCR-confirmed SARS-CoV-2 infection or an uninfected control (not recorded which).

Of note for this clonotype: One junction end disagrees with the germline gene, perhaps due to a read error. The V and J genes are TRBV7-7 and TRBJ2-1; 8 nucleotides agree with TRBD2. Germline V lookup: CDR1 SSHAT, CDR2 FNYEAQ (reference sequence). This CDR3 is 16 amino acids long. DNA for the CDR3: TGTGCTAGCAGCCCGAAGGCCAGCGGGAGCTACAATGAGCAGTTCTTC. Its translation: CASSPKASGSYNEQFF.

This clonotype has more than one count but fewer than ten. CDR3 bases: TGTGCCAGCAGTTATACTAGCGGGTTTGTTCATGAGCAGTTCTTC. It specifies CASSYTSGFVHEQFF. The rearrangement joins TRBV6-2 or TRBV6-3 to TRBJ2-1; 9 bases match TRBD2. CDR1 is MNHEY, CDR2 SVGEGT, per germline. The CDR3 totals 15 residues. Trimming cost V 3 bases and J 8 bases; bases outside gene matches: 8.

This clonotype was seen many times. This chain links TRBV24-1 with TRBJ2-5; possibly TRBD1 or TRBD2 for D (7 bases each). This CDR3 has 15 amino acids. V lost 3 bases and J lost 5, with 15 bases in between. Germline V lookup: CDR1 KGHDR, CDR2 SFDVKD. As DNA, the CDR3 is TGTGCCACCAGTGATCCCACCCAGGGGGGGGAGACCCAGTACTTC. Its protein product is CATSDPTQGGETQYF.

This clonotype was detected a few times. V is TRBV4-1 and J is TRBJ1-5; no definite D call. CDR1 is MGHRA, CDR2 YSYEKL, per germline. V lost 1 base, J lost 4 bases, and 8 bases lay in between. The CDR3 loop spans 14 amino acids. The CDR3 DNA follows: TGCGCCAGCAGCCAAGTAGGCGGAAATCAGCCCCAGCATTTT. This sequence encodes CASSQVGGNQPQHF.

V gene TRBV7-8 combines with J gene TRBJ1-6; D uncertain. The CDR3 runs 16 residues. Between the trimmed V and J ends, which lost 1 base and 4 bases, there was a span of 11 bases. Germline CDR1 SGHVS, CDR2 FQNEAQ. CDR3 sequence reads: CASSLVPRSYNSPLHF. CDR3 coding DNA: TGTGCCAGCAGCTTAGTTCCGAGGTCATATAATTCACCCCTCCACTTT.

This clonotype turned up a few times. The J gene is TRBJ2-3, the V gene TRBV15; 7 nucleotides line up with TRBD1. V shed 4 bases and J 0 bases; nucleotides not matched to a gene: 4. The length of the CDR3 is 15 residues. Germline CDR1 is LNHNV and CDR2 is YYDKDF (reference sequence). The CDR3 DNA sequence: TGTGCCACCAGCAAGCGACAGGGTAGCACAGATACGCAGTATTTT. Translation gives CATSKRQGSTDTQYF. Drawing the rest from reference TRBV15 and TRBJ2-3, the complete variable domain is DAMVIQNPRYQVTQFGKPVTLSCSQTLNHNVMYWYQQKSSQAPKLLFHYYDKDFNNEADTPDNFQSRRPNTSFCFLDIRSPGLGDTAMYLCATSKRQGSTDTQYFGPGTRLTVL.

Details on this clonotype: A much larger clone differs from this one at a single base, so this may be a read error. The V call is TRBV4-3, the J call TRBJ1-6, with D possibly being TRBD1 (5 bases). V lost 0 bases to trimming and J lost 15 bases, with 18 bases between them. CDR3 size: 15 residues. Germline-derived CDR1 and CDR2 are LGHNA and YSLEER. CDR3 region: CASSQESQGATHLHF. As DNA, the CDR3 is TGCGCCAGCAGCCAAGAAAGCCAGGGCGCGACACACCTCCACTTT.

This rearrangement joins TRBV7-9 to TRBJ1-2; unclear D gene. This CDR3 is built from 14 residues. Trimming took off 2 bases at V and 7 bases at J, with 14 bases between the two ends. The germline V gene has CDR1 SEHNR and CDR2 FQNEAQ (reference sequence). The CDR3 DNA reads TGTGCCAGCAGCTTAAGTGGCAGTCCGGGTGGCTACACCTTC. This gives the protein CASSLSGSPGGYTF.

This clonotype was observed many times. The chain joins TRBV29-1 to TRBJ2-5; 10 nucleotides agree with TRBD2. After removal of 1 base from V and 7 bases from J, the junction contained 3 bases not matched to a gene. There are 13 residues in the CDR3. Germline loops: CDR1 SQVTM, CDR2 ANQGSEA. CDR3 bases: TGCAGCGTTGAAGTCGCTAGCGGGGGGACCCAGTACTTC. As protein: CSVEVASGGTQYF.

The table lists this clonotype with a few counts. The chain couples TRBV6-5 to TRBJ2-2, with D possibly TRBD1 on 5 matching bases. The CDR3 runs 16 residues. The germline V gene has CDR1 MNHEY and CDR2 SVGAGI. V was shortened by 0 bases and J by 2 bases, with 10 bases between the two germline ends. The CDR3 coding sequence is TGTGCCAGCAGTTACTCGATGGGGCCTAACACCGGGGAGCTGTTTTTT. Its protein product is CASSYSMGPNTGELFF.

V and J are TRBV11-2 and TRBJ2-5; the D gene could be TRBD1 or TRBD2 (5 bases each). CDR1 SGHAT and CDR2 FQNNGV come from the germline V gene. The V and J ends lost 1 base and 0 bases respectively, with 12 bases between them. The CDR3 has 16 amino acids. This CDR3 reads CASSLGLGTNQETQYF. CDR3 nucleotide sequence: TGTGCCAGCAGCTTAGGCCTGGGGACGAACCAAGAGACCCAGTACTTC.

This clonotype occurred a few times. The CDR3 region is CASSPLLAGGGTDTQYF. In DNA form, the CDR3 reads TGTGCCAGCAGTCCCCTTTTAGCGGGAGGAGGCACAGATACGCAGTATTTT. The gene calls are TRBV27 and TRBJ2-3; 10 bases align to TRBD2. Trimming took 5 bases from V and 1 from J; bases not matched to a gene: 9. Germline CDR1 and CDR2: MNHEY and SMNVEV (reference sequence). This CDR3 comprises 17 residues.

This clonotype has more than one count but fewer than ten. The rearrangement links TRBV5-8 to TRBJ1-4; D is perhaps TRBD1 (6 bases). The V gene's germline CDR1 is SGHTS and CDR2 YDEGEE. The CDR3 spans 15 residues. The V gene lost 4 bases and the J gene lost 7 bases, with 17 bases spanning the gap. The CDR3 DNA sequence: TGTGCCAGCAGCCTGGGTGCCGGGGGCTCTGAAAAACTGTTTTTT. This codes for CASSLGAGGSEKLFF.

This clonotype was counted only a few times. The V gene is TRBV14, the J gene TRBJ2-4; TRBD2 matches 10 bases. V lost 0 bases, J lost 0 bases, and 8 bases stayed unmatched. In germline, CDR1 is SGHDN, CDR2 FVKESK. The CDR3 is 19 amino acids. The CDR3 reads CASSQDPPSGGGAKNIQYF. CDR3 bases: TGTGCCAGCAGCCAAGACCCCCCTAGCGGGGGAGGAGCCAAAAACATTCAGTACTTC. Full variable domain (outside the CDR3, taken from reference TRBV14 and TRBJ2-4): EAGVTQFPSHSVIEKGQTVTLRCDPISGHDNLYWYRRVMGKEIKFLLHFVKESKQDESGMPNNRFLAERTGGTYSTLKVQPAELEDSGVYFCASSQDPPSGGGAKNIQYFGAGTRLSVL.

The genes are TRBV20-1 and TRBJ2-2, with D possibly being TRBD2 (5 bases). This CDR3 region has 15 residues. The germline V gene has CDR1 DFQATT and CDR2 SNEGSKA (reference sequence). V gave up 3 bases and J gave up 8 bases, with 19 bases separating them. The CDR3 loop is CSASAGPFGEGELFF. CDR3 DNA sequence: TGCAGTGCTAGCGCAGGACCCTTTGGGGAGGGGGAGCTGTTTTTT.

This clonotype was found a few times. This chain connects TRBV7-2 to TRBJ1-1, with D maybe TRBD1 (5 bases). V lost 4 bases and J lost 5, with 14 bases in between. The CDR3 has 14 amino acids. The germline gives CDR1 SGHTA, CDR2 FQGNSA. DNA for the CDR3: TGTGCCAGCAGCTCCCGGCAGGGCCTAACTGAAGCTTTCTTT. It codes for CASSSRQGLTEAFF.

The chain is built from TRBV27 and TRBJ2-7, with TRBD2 matching 7 bases. This CDR3 region has 13 residues. Unmatched junction bases numbered 8, after V lost 7 bases and J lost 5 bases. Germline assignment: CDR1 MNHEY and CDR2 SMNVEV (reference sequence). The CDR3 loop is CASNKFGTNEQYF. CDR3 nucleotide sequence: TGTGCCAGCAATAAGTTCGGGACTAACGAGCAGTACTTC.

The rearrangement joins TRBV6-6 to TRBJ1-5; D unclear. The germline V gene has CDR1 MNHNY and CDR2 SVGAGI (reference sequence). This CDR3 has 12 residues. The ends were cut back, 5 bases at V and 5 bases at J, with 7 bases in the middle. CDR3 nucleotide sequence: TGTGCCAGCAGTCTACAAGATCAGCCCCAGCATTTT. It specifies CASSLQDQPQHF.

The table lists this clonotype with a few counts. The rearrangement uses TRBV7-2 and TRBJ2-7; 8 bases match TRBD2. The ends lost 1 base at V and 4 bases at J; junction bases unmatched: 6. Germline CDR1 is SGHTA and CDR2 is FQGNSA. The CDR3 length is 15 residues. The CDR3 DNA sequence: TGTGCCAGCAGCTTAGTGCCGGGAGGGTATTACGAGCAGTACTTC. Translated: CASSLVPGGYYEQYF.

This clonotype was detected ten times or more. J is TRBJ2-1 and V is TRBV11-2, with D possibly matching TRBD2 (6 bases). Trimming cost V 1 base and J 0 bases, with 7 bases left between them. This CDR3 contains 15 residues. Germline V lookup: CDR1 SGHAT, CDR2 FQNNGV. The CDR3 DNA reads TGTGCCAGCAGCTTAGGCGGGAACTCCTACAATGAGCAGTTCTTC. Encoded protein: CASSLGGNSYNEQFF.

This clonotype occurred a few times. The CDR3 sequence: CATSDLASGNYNEQFF. The CDR3 DNA sequence: TGTGCCACCAGTGATTTAGCTAGCGGGAACTACAATGAGCAGTTCTTC. The chain links TRBV24-1 to TRBJ2-1; 9 bases agree with TRBD2. This CDR3 region has 16 residues. Germline V gene sequence: CDR1 KGHDR, CDR2 SFDVKD. V trimming: 1 base; J trimming: 3 bases; junction bases outside the gene matches: 3.

This clonotype has just a few counts. This sequence joins TRBV23-1 and TRBJ1-6; no firm D call. TRBV23-1 is an ORF for which the function is uncertain. CDR3 length equals 16 residues. V lost 1 base, J lost 0 bases, and 7 bases lay in between. CDR3 protein: CASSQFGSSYNSPLHF. The CDR3 bases are TGCGCCAGCAGTCAATTCGGGAGCTCCTATAATTCACCCCTCCACTTT.

The chain couples TRBV20-1 to TRBJ2-5; D gene ambiguous. V was cut by 3 bases and J by 1 base, with 9 bases left in between. This CDR3 comprises 13 residues. CDR1 DFQATT and CDR2 SNEGSKA come from the germline V gene (reference sequence). In DNA, the CDR3 is TGCAGTGCTAGTAGACACGTCCAAGAGACCCAGTACTTC. Translation: CSASRHVQETQYF.

This clonotype was counted a few times. V usage is TRBV7-9 and J usage is TRBJ2-3; TRBD1 agrees at 10 bases. CDR3 length equals 14 residues. Trimming took 5 bases from V and 3 from J; bases not matched to a gene: 2. The germline V gene has CDR1 SEHNR and CDR2 FQNEAQ (reference sequence). The CDR3 here is CASSGQGGTDTQYF. CDR3 DNA: TGTGCCAGCAGCGGACAGGGGGGGACAGATACGCAGTATTTT.

This clonotype was observed a few times. This rearrangement joins TRBV29-1 to TRBJ1-2; D call uncertain. The CDR3 is made up of 11 amino acids. Between the trimmed V and J ends, which lost 4 bases and 4 bases, there was a span of 7 bases. CDR1 is SQVTM, CDR2 ANQGSEA, per germline. CDR3 DNA sequence: TGCAGCGTTGGGGCAGTCTATGGCTACACCTTC. Protein: CSVGAVYGYTF.

The CDR3 spells CSAKPSGSGGEQYF. The CDR3 nucleotides read TGCAGTGCTAAACCTAGCGGGAGTGGTGGCGAGCAGTACTTC. The chain couples TRBV20-1 to TRBJ2-7; TRBD2 agrees at 10 bases. The CDR3 consists of 14 residues. V was clipped by 4 bases and J by 6 bases; unmatched bases: 9. Germline V gene lookup returns CDR1 DFQATT and CDR2 SNEGSKA (reference sequence).

This clonotype has a handful of counts. The rearrangement uses TRBV29-1 and TRBJ2-2, with a possible D match to TRBD1 (7 bases). The length of the CDR3 is 13 residues. CDR1 SQVTM and CDR2 ANQGSEA come from the germline V gene. Trimming took 3 bases from V and 3 from J, leaving 8 bases between them. The CDR3 loop reads CSVDRGDTGELFF. The CDR3 region has the DNA TGCAGCGTTGACAGGGGGGACACCGGGGAGCTGTTTTTT.

This clonotype has more than one count but fewer than ten. This rearrangement joins TRBV3-1 to TRBJ2-1; possible D gene TRBD1, 5 bases. The CDR3 consists of 16 residues. Germline V lookup: CDR1 LGHDT, CDR2 YNNKEL (reference sequence). V shed 1 base and J shed 9 bases, with 19 bases lying between them. CDR3 in DNA: TGTGCCAGCAGCCAAGGTTACGCGTCTGGCCAGGGTGAGCAGTTCTTC. It encodes CASSQGYASGQGEQFF.

This clonotype counts as medium-sized. V and J are TRBV11-2 and TRBJ1-1, with D maybe TRBD1 (5 bases). Trimming stripped 5 bases from V and 2 bases from J, with 12 bases between. The CDR3 totals 14 residues. Germline lookup yields CDR1 SGHAT and CDR2 FQNNGV. The CDR3 sequence: CASSPWRGNTEAFF. CDR3 DNA sequence: TGTGCCAGCAGCCCCTGGAGGGGCAACACTGAAGCTTTCTTT.

In this sample, this clonotype turned up many times. This chain uses TRBV6-2 or TRBV6-3 with TRBJ2-1, with a weak D call TRBD1 (5 bases). Trimming shortened V by 3 bases and J by 8 bases, and 20 bases separated the two germline ends. This CDR3 comprises 16 residues. Germline V lookup: CDR1 MNHEY, CDR2 SVGEGT. CDR3 nucleotide sequence: TGTGCCAGCAGTTATGGCGCAGGGATCGGAAAGTATGAGCAGTTCTTC. The encoded protein is CASSYGAGIGKYEQFF.

The J gene is TRBJ2-1, the V gene TRBV29-1; D not certain. This CDR3 spans 12 amino acids. The germline V gene encodes CDR1 SQVTM and CDR2 ANQGSEA. V dropped 6 bases and J dropped 2 bases, with 8 bases sitting between them. CDR3 in amino acids: CSVNEAYNEQFF. The CDR3 coding sequence is TGCAGCGTCAACGAGGCCTACAATGAGCAGTTCTTC.